The 14 T cell receptor beta chains reported below all come from one sample, sequenced in a study of CD8+ T cells in alopecia areata. Reverse transcribed after extraction, RNA yielded cDNA as the sequencing template. Clones were read by immunoSEQ multiplex PCR, and TCRdb kept only the in-frame ones, dropping some. This sample has some 190,000 clones; less than 65% occur once, and the top ten carry 0.85% to 1.3%. Treatment defined: oral pan-JAK inhibitor, 5-10 mg twice daily. The sample in question was CD4+ T cells sorted from blood, obtained at week 24, from a patient treated with tofacitinib. These receptor sequences come from a human donor with alopecia areata.

The chain has TRBV30 and TRBJ1-2, with a possible D match to TRBD1 (5 bases). Trimming left V 2 bases short and J 4 bases short, with 14 bases between. The CDR3 has 14 residues. Germline-derived CDR1 and CDR2 are GTSNPN and SVGIG (reference sequence). This CDR3 reads CAWSQRRVSYGYTF. CDR3 nucleotide sequence: TGTGCCTGGAGTCAGCGCAGGGTTTCCTATGGCTACACCTTC.

This clone was observed a handful of times. The V call is TRBV6-5, the J call TRBJ2-5, with unresolved D. The CDR3 extends over 15 amino acids. V lost 0 bases to trimming and J lost 5 bases, with 13 bases between them. Germline V gives CDR1 MNHEY, CDR2 SVGAGI. The CDR3 coding sequence is TGTGCCAGCAGTTACTCCCTCCGGTGGCGGGAGACCCAGTACTTC. Encoded protein: CASSYSLRWRETQYF.

The chain uses TRBV4-3 and TRBJ2-5; 10 bases agree with TRBD2. The CDR3 extends over 15 amino acids. Germline loops: CDR1 LGHNA, CDR2 YSLEER. The V segment lost 1 base and the J segment 3 bases; nucleotides outside the gene matches: 2. DNA for the CDR3: TGCGCCAGCAGCCAAGTACTAGCGGGGAAAGAGACCCAGTACTTC. Translating gives CASSQVLAGKETQYF.

This chain connects TRBV29-1 to TRBJ2-7; 8 nucleotides agree with TRBD1. Germline V gene sequence: CDR1 SQVTM, CDR2 ANQGSEA. This CDR3 has 13 residues. J gave up 5 bases and V 3 bases, and 6 bases lay outside the gene matches. The CDR3 protein is CSVDRAGGNEQYF. The CDR3, as DNA: TGCAGCGTTGATAGAGCAGGGGGCAACGAGCAGTACTTC.

As DNA, the CDR3 is TGTGCCAGCAGCTTAGGTGGGGGGTTTTCTGATAATTCACCCCTCCACTTT. It yields the protein CASSLGGGFSDNSPLHF. The gene calls are TRBV7-2 and TRBJ1-6; a weak D match, TRBD1 (5 bases). Per the germline V gene, CDR1 is SGHTA and CDR2 is FQGNSA. Trimming took off 1 base at V and 5 bases at J, with 15 bases between the two ends. CDR3 length equals 17 residues.

This chain uses TRBV29-1 with TRBJ2-7, with 8 positions matching TRBD1. V shed 7 bases, J shed 3 bases, and the junction held 8 bases outside the gene matches. Per the germline V gene, CDR1 is SQVTM and CDR2 is ANQGSEA. There are 13 residues in the CDR3. Here the CDR3 reads CSGTGQDNYEQYF. CDR3 DNA sequence: TGCAGCGGGACGGGACAGGACAACTACGAGCAGTACTTC.

V is TRBV5-6 and J is TRBJ2-7, with D possibly matching TRBD1 (6 bases). Trimming removed 4 bases from V and 3 bases from J, with 17 bases in between. Per the germline V gene, CDR1 is SGHDT and CDR2 is YYEEEE. The CDR3 is 15 amino acids. The CDR3 DNA sequence: TGTGCCAGCAGCCCGACCAACAGGGTATTCTACGAGCAGTACTTC. This translates into CASSPTNRVFYEQYF.

As for this clone: Germline and junction disagree at one end, which may indicate a read error. This chain uses TRBV7-2 with TRBJ2-7; D call uncertain. CDR1 is SGHTA and CDR2 is FQGNSA in the germline V gene. CDR3 size: 14 residues. The CDR3 loop is CASSLRAASNEQYF. DNA for the CDR3: TGTGCCAGCAGCTTAAGGGCAGCCTCCAACGAGCAGTACTTC. Filled out from reference TRBV7-2 and TRBJ2-7, the complete variable domain reads GAGVSQSPSNKVTEKGKDVELRCDPISGHTALYWYRQSLGQGLEFLIYFQGNSAPDKSGLPSDRFSAERTGGSVSTLTIQRTQQEDSAVYLCASSLRAASNEQYFGPGTRLTVT.

The genes are TRBV27 and TRBJ1-1; possible D gene TRBD1, 6 bases. The CDR3 has 13 amino acids. Germline V gene sequence: CDR1 MNHEY, CDR2 SMNVEV (reference sequence). V gave up 2 bases and J gave up 8 bases, with 12 bases separating them. CDR3 protein: CASSLNLGAEAFF. In nucleotides, the CDR3 is TGTGCCAGCAGTTTAAACCTGGGGGCCGAAGCTTTCTTT.

The chain has TRBV5-1 and TRBJ1-4; no reliable D call. Germline-derived CDR1 and CDR2 are SGHRS and YFSETQ. V lost 0 bases, J lost 8 bases, and 8 bases lay in between. The CDR3 runs to 13 residues. In DNA form, the CDR3 reads TGCGCCAGCAGCTTGGGGGTTTCCGAAAAACTGTTTTTT. It encodes CASSLGVSEKLFF.

The CDR3, as DNA: TGTGCCAGCAGCCAGCCGGGACAGGGTCTCTCCGAGCAGTACTTC. It specifies CASSQPGQGLSEQYF. The rearrangement uses TRBV14 and TRBJ2-7, with 9 nucleotides matching TRBD1. V lost 3 bases, J lost 6 bases, and 9 bases stayed unmatched. The CDR3 length is 15 residues. Germline-derived CDR1 and CDR2 are SGHDN and FVKESK.

The CDR3 region is CSAADRGYGYTF. The CDR3 DNA reads as TGCAGCGCTGCGGACAGGGGCTATGGCTACACCTTC. The chain uses TRBV29-1 and TRBJ1-2; 9 positions agree with TRBD1. This CDR3 comprises 12 residues. The germline gives CDR1 SQVTM, CDR2 ANQGSEA. V gave up 7 bases and J gave up 4 bases; unmatched junction bases: 4.

This clone was found a few times. V is TRBV10-3 and J is TRBJ2-7, with D unclear. Germline CDR1 ENHRY, CDR2 SYGVKD. The germline V and J ends were trimmed by 2 bases and 3 bases, with 14 bases remaining between them. This CDR3 is 15 amino acids long. The CDR3 loop reads CAISETSGPIYEQYF. CDR3 nucleotide sequence: TGTGCCATCAGTGAGACAAGTGGTCCCATCTACGAGCAGTACTTC.

V is TRBV7-2 and J is TRBJ1-2; a possible D gene is TRBD1 (5 bases). Germline values: CDR1 SGHTA, CDR2 FQGNSA. Trimming removed 5 bases at V and 5 bases at J, with 15 bases between. CDR3 size: 14 residues. In DNA form, the CDR3 reads TGTGCCAGCAGCCCTCGGCGGGGGGATTATGGCTACACCTTC. The encoded protein is CASSPRRGDYGYTF.